This record looks at one T cell receptor beta chain sequence and its context. The CDR3 sequence is 17 residues long. The trim removed 1 base at V and 3 bases at J, leaving 10 bases unmatched. The germline V gene encodes CDR1 LNHNV and CDR2 YYDKDF (reference sequence). This sample is drawn from a study of T-cell reconstitution after alpha-beta-depleted transplantation in children. Construction of the TCRbeta library involved unique molecular identifiers. TCRdb fed the PCR reads into MiXCR, producing one record per CDR3 protein. The table shows about 360,000 distinct CDR3 sequences, with 10% to 15% occurring only once.

The chain carries TRBV15 and TRBJ2-7; 9 nucleotides line up with TRBD2. This specimen consisted of PBMCs, obtained from the stem cell graft. This TCR derives from a human donor who donated a stem cell graft to a child with Fanconi anemia. In nucleotides, the CDR3 is TGTGCCACCAGCAGAGCACCGTCTAGCGGGATAGACTACGAGCAGTACGTC. Protein sequence: CATSRAPSSGIDYEQYV.